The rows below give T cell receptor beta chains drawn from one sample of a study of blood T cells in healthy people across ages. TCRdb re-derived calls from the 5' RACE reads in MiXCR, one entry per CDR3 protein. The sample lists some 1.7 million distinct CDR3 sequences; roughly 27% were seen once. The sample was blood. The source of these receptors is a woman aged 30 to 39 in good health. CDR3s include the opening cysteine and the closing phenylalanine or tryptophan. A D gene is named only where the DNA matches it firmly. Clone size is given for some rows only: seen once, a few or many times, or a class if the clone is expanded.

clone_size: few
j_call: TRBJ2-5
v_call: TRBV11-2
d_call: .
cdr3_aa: CASLGQQETQYF
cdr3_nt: TGTGCCAGCCTCGGACAGCAAGAGACCCAGTACTTC

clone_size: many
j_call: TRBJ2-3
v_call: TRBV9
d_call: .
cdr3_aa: CASSVVAGTDTQYF
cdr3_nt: TGTGCCAGCAGCGTAGTAGCGGGCACAGATACGCAGTATTTT

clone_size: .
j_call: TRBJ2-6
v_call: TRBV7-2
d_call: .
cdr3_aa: CASSLARGRSGANVLTF
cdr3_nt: TGTGCCAGCAGCTTAGCGCGGGGGCGCTCTGGGGCCAACGTCCTGACTTTC

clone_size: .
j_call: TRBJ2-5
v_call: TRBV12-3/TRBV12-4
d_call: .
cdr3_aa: CASSSQGLVETQYF
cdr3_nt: TGTGCCAGCAGTTCACAGGGCTTGGTGGAGACCCAGTACTTC

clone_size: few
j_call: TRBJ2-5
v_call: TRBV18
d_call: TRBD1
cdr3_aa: CASSPSGTGTETQYF
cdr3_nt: TGTGCCAGCTCACCCTCCGGGACAGGGACAGAGACCCAGTACTTC

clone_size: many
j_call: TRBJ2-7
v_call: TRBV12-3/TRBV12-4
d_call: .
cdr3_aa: CASSSPGTFRSYEQYF
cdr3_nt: TGTGCCAGCAGTTCTCCCGGGACTTTCCGATCCTACGAGCAGTACTTC

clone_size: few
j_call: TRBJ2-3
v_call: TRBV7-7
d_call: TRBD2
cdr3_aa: CASSPRAGGPTDTQYF
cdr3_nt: TGTGCCAGCAGCCCCCGAGCGGGAGGCCCCACAGATACGCAGTATTTT

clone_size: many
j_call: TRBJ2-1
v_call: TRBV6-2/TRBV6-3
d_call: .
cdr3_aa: CASSYVGVSYNEQFF
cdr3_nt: TGTGCCAGCAGTTATGTGGGCGTCTCTTACAATGAGCAGTTCTTC

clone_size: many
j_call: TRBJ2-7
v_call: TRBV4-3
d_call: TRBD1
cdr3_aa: CASSQDIHRGRYEQYF
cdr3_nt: TGCGCCAGCAGCCAAGATATCCACAGGGGGCGGTACGAGCAGTACTTC

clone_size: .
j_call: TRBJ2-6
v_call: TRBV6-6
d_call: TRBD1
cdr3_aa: CASSVTGGRANVLTF
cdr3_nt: TGTGCCAGCAGTGTGACAGGGGGGAGGGCCAACGTCCTGACTTTC

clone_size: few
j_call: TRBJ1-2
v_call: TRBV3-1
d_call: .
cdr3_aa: CASSQDHGGGYGYTF
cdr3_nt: TGTGCCAGCAGCCAAGATCACGGAGGGGGCTATGGCTACACCTTC

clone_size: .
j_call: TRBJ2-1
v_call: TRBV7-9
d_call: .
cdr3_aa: CASSLQEVWNKQFF
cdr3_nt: TGTGCCAGCAGCCTCCAGGAGGTGTGGAATAAGCAGTTCTTC

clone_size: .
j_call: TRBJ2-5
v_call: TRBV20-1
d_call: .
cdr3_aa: CSARPPGQETQYF
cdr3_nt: TGCAGTGCTAGACCCCCAGGGCAAGAGACCCAGTACTTC

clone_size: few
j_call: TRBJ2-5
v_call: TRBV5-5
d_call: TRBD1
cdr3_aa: CASSTRTGWKETQYF
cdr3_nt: TGTGCCAGCAGCACACGGACAGGGTGGAAAGAGACCCAGTACTTC

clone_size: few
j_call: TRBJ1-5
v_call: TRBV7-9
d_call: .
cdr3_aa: CASSLTRGGGESQPQHF
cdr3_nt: TGTGCCAGCAGCTTAACGCGGGGTGGAGGGGAAAGTCAGCCCCAGCATTTT

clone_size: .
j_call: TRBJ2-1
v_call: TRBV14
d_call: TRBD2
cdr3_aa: CASSPFGGLAGGSSYNEQFF
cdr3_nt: TGTGCCAGCAGCCCTTTCGGCGGGCTAGCGGGAGGGAGCTCCTACAATGAGCAGTTCTTC

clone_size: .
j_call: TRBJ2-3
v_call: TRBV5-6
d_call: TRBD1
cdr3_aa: CASSISGTGERNTQYF
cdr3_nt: TGTGCCAGCTCAATTTCCGGGACAGGGGAAAGAAATACGCAGTATTTT

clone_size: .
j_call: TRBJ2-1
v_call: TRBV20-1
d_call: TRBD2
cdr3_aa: CSAPSGGSPDNEQFF
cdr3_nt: TGCAGTGCCCCGAGCGGGGGTAGTCCGGACAATGAGCAGTTCTTC

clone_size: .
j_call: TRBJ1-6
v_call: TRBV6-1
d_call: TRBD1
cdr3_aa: CASRGLGQGDSPLHF
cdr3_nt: TGTGCCAGCAGGGGCCTAGGACAGGGAGATTCACCCCTCCACTTT

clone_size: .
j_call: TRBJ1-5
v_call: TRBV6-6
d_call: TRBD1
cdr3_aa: CASSLTGGVSNQPQHF
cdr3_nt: TGTGCCAGCAGTTTAACAGGGGGAGTAAGCAATCAGCCCCAGCATTTT

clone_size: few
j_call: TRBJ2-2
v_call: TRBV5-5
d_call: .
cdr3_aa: CASSWSITGELFF
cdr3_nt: TGTGCCAGCAGCTGGTCTATAACCGGGGAGCTGTTTTTT

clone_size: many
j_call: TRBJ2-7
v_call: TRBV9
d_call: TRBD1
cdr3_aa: CASSVEGTGGDDEQYF
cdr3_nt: TGTGCCAGCAGCGTAGAGGGAACAGGGGGCGACGACGAGCAGTACTTC

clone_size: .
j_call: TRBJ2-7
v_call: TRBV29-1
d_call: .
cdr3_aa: CSARGLKSYEQYF
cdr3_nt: TGCAGCGCCCGGGGACTTAAATCCTACGAGCAGTACTTC

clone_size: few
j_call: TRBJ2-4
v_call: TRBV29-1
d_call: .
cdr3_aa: CSVEAGDKNIQYF
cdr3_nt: TGCAGCGTTGAAGCGGGAGATAAAAACATTCAGTACTTC

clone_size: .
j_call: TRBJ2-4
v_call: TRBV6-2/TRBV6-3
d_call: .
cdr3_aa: CASSYSIFILYF
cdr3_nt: TGTGCCAGCAGTTACTCGATTTTCATTCTGTACTTC

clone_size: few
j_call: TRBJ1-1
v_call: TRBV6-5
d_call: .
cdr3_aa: CASSYGRGSTEAFF
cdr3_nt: TGTGCCAGCAGTTATGGGAGGGGAAGTACTGAAGCTTTCTTT

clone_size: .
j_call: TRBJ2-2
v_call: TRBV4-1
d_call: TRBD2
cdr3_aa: CASSQGLGASGSGELFF
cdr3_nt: TGCGCCAGCAGCCAAGGGCTTGGGGCTAGCGGCTCCGGGGAGCTGTTTTTT

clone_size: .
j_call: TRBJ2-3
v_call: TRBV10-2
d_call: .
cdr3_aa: CASQEARQTDTQYF
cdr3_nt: TGCGCCAGCCAGGAAGCTAGACAGACAGATACGCAGTATTTT

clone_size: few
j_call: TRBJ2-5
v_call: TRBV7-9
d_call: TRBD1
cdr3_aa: CASSLGTTGAETQYF
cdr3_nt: TGTGCCAGCAGCCTAGGGACGACAGGGGCCGAGACCCAGTACTTC

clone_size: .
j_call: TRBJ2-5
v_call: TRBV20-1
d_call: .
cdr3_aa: CSATWTAAQETQYF
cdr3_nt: TGCAGTGCGACCTGGACAGCGGCACAAGAGACCCAGTACTTC

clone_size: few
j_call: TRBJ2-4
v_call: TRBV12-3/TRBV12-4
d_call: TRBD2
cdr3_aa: CASSDRTSGRSWDIQYF
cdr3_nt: TGTGCCAGCAGCGATAGGACTAGCGGGAGGAGCTGGGACATTCAGTACTTC

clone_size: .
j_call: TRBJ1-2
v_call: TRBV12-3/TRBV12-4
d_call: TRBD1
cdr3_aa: CASSEGDRLGYGYTF
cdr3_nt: TGTGCCAGCAGTGAAGGGGACAGGCTGGGCTATGGCTACACCTTC

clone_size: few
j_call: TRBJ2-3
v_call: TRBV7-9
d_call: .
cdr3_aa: CASSQAGPDTQYF
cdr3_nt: TGTGCCAGCAGCCAAGCTGGGCCAGATACGCAGTATTTT

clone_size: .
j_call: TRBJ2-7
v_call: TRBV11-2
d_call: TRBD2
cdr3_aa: CASSFVVGLAKFEQYF
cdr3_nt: TGTGCCAGCAGCTTCGTTGTGGGACTAGCTAAGTTCGAGCAGTACTTC

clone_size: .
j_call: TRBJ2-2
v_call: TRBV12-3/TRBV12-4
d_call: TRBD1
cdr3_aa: CASSTPRQGFTGELFF
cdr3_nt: TGTGCCAGCAGTACTCCCAGACAGGGCTTCACCGGGGAGCTGTTTTTT

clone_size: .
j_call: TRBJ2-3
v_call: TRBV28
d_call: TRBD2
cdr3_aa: CASRGMTSGGADTQYF
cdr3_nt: TGTGCCAGCAGAGGAATGACTAGCGGGGGGGCAGATACGCAGTATTTT

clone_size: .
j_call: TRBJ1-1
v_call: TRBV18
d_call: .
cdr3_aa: CASSPEGPEAFF
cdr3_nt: TGTGCCAGCTCACCAGAAGGCCCTGAAGCTTTCTTT

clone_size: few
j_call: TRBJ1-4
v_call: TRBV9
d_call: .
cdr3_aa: CASSGGVGTSEKLFF
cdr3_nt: TGTGCCAGCAGCGGAGGGGTTGGGACTTCGGAAAAACTGTTTTTT

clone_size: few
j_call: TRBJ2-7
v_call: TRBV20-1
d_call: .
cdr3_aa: CSATGGHEQYF
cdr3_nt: TGCAGTGCTACCGGGGGGCACGAGCAGTACTTC

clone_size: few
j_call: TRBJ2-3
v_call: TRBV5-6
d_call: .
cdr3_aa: CASSGSNTDTQYF
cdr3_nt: TGTGCCAGCAGCGGTTCAAACACAGATACGCAGTATTTT

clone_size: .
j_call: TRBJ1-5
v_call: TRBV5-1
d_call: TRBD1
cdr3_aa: CASSSGPGQGGQPQHF
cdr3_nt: TGCGCCAGCAGCTCGGGGCCGGGACAGGGTGGCCAGCCCCAGCATTTT